One sample yielded the 31 T cell receptor beta chains listed below, sequenced in a study of vaccination and CD4 T cells after COVID-19. Sequencing of DNA taken from cultured CD4+ T cells relied on the Oncomine TCR Beta short-read assay. TCRdb passed the PCR reads through MiXCR, listing each CDR3 protein once. Here the sample spans roughly 20,000 distinct CDR3 sequences, 45% to 60% being singletons. Noted treatment: roughly 10-day PBMC culture with coronavirus spike peptide pools or control peptides (ViraFEST assay). These receptors are not linked to any known antigen. The sample consisted of CD4+ T cells from blood, cultured in vitro. All receptors come from a human donor who had recovered from COVID-19.

The chain is built from TRBV2 and TRBJ2-2, with D possibly being TRBD1 (6 bases). CDR3 length equals 14 residues. Germline-derived CDR1 and CDR2 are SNHLY and FYNNEI. V was pared by 0 bases and J by 7 bases, with 9 bases between. Written as DNA, the CDR3 is TGTGCCAGCAGTGAAGCGCAGGGGTACGGGGAGCTGTTTTTT. Translated: CASSEAQGYGELFF.

The CDR3 region is CASSLGTAAAYGYTF. The DNA of the CDR3 is TGCGCCAGCAGTCTCGGGACGGCGGCGGCCTATGGCTACACCTTC. J is TRBJ1-2 and V is TRBV5-1; D might be TRBD1 (5 bases). V lost 5 bases to trimming and J lost 4 bases, with 18 bases between them. This CDR3 contains 15 residues. Germline CDR1 reads SGHRS; CDR2 reads YFSETQ. Variable domain in full (rest from reference TRBV5-1 and TRBJ1-2): KAGVTQTPRYLIKTRGQQVTLSCSPISGHRSVSWYQQTPGQGLQFLFEYFSETQRNKGNFPGRFSGRQFSNSRSEMNVSTLELGDSALYLCASSLGTAAAYGYTFGSGTRLTVV.

The chain employs TRBV11-2 and TRBJ1-5, with D tentatively TRBD1 (6 bases). This CDR3 is built from 14 residues. Trimming took off 5 bases at V and 4 bases at J, with 12 bases between the two ends. Germline lookup yields CDR1 SGHAT and CDR2 FQNNGV. CDR3 protein: CASSDGQTNQPQHF. CDR3 coding DNA: TGTGCCAGCAGCGATGGACAGACTAATCAGCCCCAGCATTTT.

V usage is TRBV5-6 and J usage is TRBJ1-5, with 9 nucleotides matching TRBD1. J was trimmed by 6 bases and V by 1 base; bases with no gene match: 11. CDR3 size: 17 residues. The V gene's germline CDR1 is SGHDT and CDR2 YYEEEE. This CDR3 is CASSLWEGTGLGQPQHF. The CDR3 DNA is TGTGCCAGCAGCTTGTGGGAAGGGACAGGGCTAGGTCAGCCCCAGCATTTT.

The chain joins TRBV14 to TRBJ1-1, with 8 bases that match TRBD1. The CDR3 spans 16 residues. V dropped 4 bases and J dropped 0; count of bases not matched to a gene: 7. Germline CDR1 SGHDN, CDR2 FVKESK. CDR3 coding DNA: TGTGCCAGCAGCCGACAGGGGCCGTTCATGAACACTGAAGCTTTCTTT. Its protein product is CASSRQGPFMNTEAFF.

This sequence joins TRBV10-1 and TRBJ1-5, with D possibly being TRBD1 (5 bases). Trimming took off 8 bases at V and 2 bases at J, with 25 bases between the two ends. The CDR3 runs to 18 residues. The germline gives CDR1 WNHNN, CDR2 SYGVQD (reference sequence). CDR3 nucleotides: TGCGCCAGCTCCGGGGATGGGAGGGACTTTACCCGCAATCAGCCCCAGCATTTT. Its translation: CASSGDGRDFTRNQPQHF.

This clonotype appeared a single time. The gene calls are TRBV20-1 and TRBJ2-3; D is uncertain. The CDR3 contains 14 residues. The V gene's germline CDR1 is DFQATT and CDR2 SNEGSKA (reference sequence). V was shortened by 8 bases and J by 0 bases, with 15 bases between the two germline ends. The CDR3 DNA reads as TGCAGTCTCCTAAGGGCGGCTAGCACAGATACGCAGTATTTT. Translation: CSLLRAASTDTQYF.

There are a few counts of this clonotype. V gene TRBV11-2 combines with J gene TRBJ2-3; D remains ambiguous. V shed 5 bases and J shed 6 bases, with 9 bases lying between them. The germline gives CDR1 SGHAT, CDR2 FQNNGV. The CDR3 has 12 residues. The CDR3 DNA is TGTGCCAGCAGCCCGGGCTACGATACGCAGTATTTT. Amino acid sequence: CASSPGYDTQYF.

The genes are TRBV9 and TRBJ1-2; 8 nucleotides agree with TRBD1. The CDR3 covers 15 residues. V gave up 3 bases and J gave up 3 bases; unmatched junction bases: 7. Germline assignment: CDR1 SGDLS and CDR2 YYNGEE. In DNA form, the CDR3 reads TGTGCCAGCAGCGGCACAGGGGGGAAAGACTATGGCTACACCTTC. Protein product: CASSGTGGKDYGYTF.

This rearrangement joins TRBV24-1 to TRBJ1-2; a weak D match, TRBD1 (5 bases). The length of the CDR3 is 14 residues. The V end lost 7 bases, the J end lost 2 bases, and 13 bases lay between the germline ends. The germline V gene has CDR1 KGHDR and CDR2 SFDVKD. The CDR3 DNA sequence: TGTGCCACCAGGGCAACCGGGACGAACTATGGCTACACCTTC. It codes for CATRATGTNYGYTF.

The chain has TRBV6-2 or TRBV6-3 and TRBJ2-7; D is undetermined. Trimming removed 5 bases from V and 7 bases from J, with 9 bases in between. From germline, CDR1 is MNHEY and CDR2 SVGEGT. The CDR3 covers 11 residues. The CDR3 spells CASSKATEQYF. Written as DNA, the CDR3 is TGTGCCAGCAGTAAGGCGACGGAGCAGTACTTC.

V gene TRBV6-2 or TRBV6-3 combines with J gene TRBJ2-7; TRBD2 agrees at 10 bases. Trimming removed 3 bases from V and 2 bases from J; junction bases left unmatched: 13. The CDR3 consists of 18 residues. Germline assignment: CDR1 MNHEY and CDR2 SVGEGT. The CDR3 region has the DNA TGTGCCAGCAGTTATGGGACTAGCGCCCTTAGGGCCCCCTACGAGCAGTACTTC. Its protein product is CASSYGTSALRAPYEQYF.

This clonotype is large in the sample. The chain is built from TRBV20-1 and TRBJ2-1, with D tentatively TRBD1 (6 bases). Trimming stripped 4 bases from V and 9 bases from J, with 13 bases between. The CDR3 sequence is 12 residues long. Germline V CDR1 and CDR2: DFQATT, SNEGSKA (reference sequence). In DNA form, the CDR3 reads TGCAGTGCTACCAGGGGAGCAGGTGAGCAGTTCTTC. Translated, it gives CSATRGAGEQFF.

J is TRBJ2-1 and V is TRBV11-2; TRBD2 matches 8 bases. CDR3 size: 16 residues. Trimming at V came to 1 base and at J to 7 bases, leaving 9 bases not matched to a gene. Germline V lookup: CDR1 SGHAT, CDR2 FQNNGV. The CDR3 DNA follows: TGTGCCAGCAGCTTAGTAGCGGGGACCTATGGGAATGAGCAGTTCTTC. Its translation: CASSLVAGTYGNEQFF.

The V gene is TRBV11-3, the J gene TRBJ2-7; D possibly matches TRBD1 or TRBD2 (5 bases each). Germline V gene lookup returns CDR1 SGHNT and CDR2 YENEEA. Trimming took off 5 bases at V and 5 bases at J, with 25 bases between the two ends. There are 17 residues in the CDR3. The CDR3 region is CASSQYSGTHLADEQYF. CDR3 DNA sequence: TGTGCCAGCAGCCAATACTCCGGGACGCATCTGGCGGACGAGCAGTACTTC.

The rearrangement links TRBV5-1 to TRBJ1-1; perhaps TRBD1 as D (6 bases). The CDR3 totals 14 residues. Germline V gene sequence: CDR1 SGHRS, CDR2 YFSETQ. V dropped 4 bases and J dropped 1 base, with 11 bases sitting between them. This CDR3 is CASSHTTGNTEAFF. The DNA of the CDR3 is TGCGCCAGCAGCCATACGACAGGGAACACTGAAGCTTTCTTT.

The J gene is TRBJ2-7, the V gene TRBV27; maybe TRBD2 (6 bases). Trimming left V 4 bases short and J 0 bases short, with 22 bases between. The CDR3 length is 18 residues. The germline CDR1 and CDR2 sequences are MNHEY and SMNVEV (reference sequence). CDR3 amino acids: CASSCGVVEGRSSYEQYF. In DNA form, the CDR3 reads TGTGCCAGCAGTTGCGGAGTTGTTGAGGGGAGGAGCTCCTACGAGCAGTACTTC.

This chain links TRBV27 with TRBJ2-1; 7 bases agree with TRBD2. V lost 3 bases to trimming and J lost 5 bases; unmatched junction nucleotides: 13. Germline values: CDR1 MNHEY, CDR2 SMNVEV (reference sequence). The CDR3 totals 17 residues. CDR3 DNA: TGTGCCAGCAGTTTCGAACCACCCGGGACTACCCACAATGAGCAGTTCTTC. This gives the protein CASSFEPPGTTHNEQFF.

This chain connects TRBV6-2 or TRBV6-3 to TRBJ1-1; 7 bases match TRBD1. The J segment lost 1 base and the V segment lost 8 bases, leaving 4 bases of the junction unmatched. Germline V lookup: CDR1 MNHEY, CDR2 SVGEGT. CDR3 length: 13 amino acids. CDR3 protein: CASSWTGNTEAFF. CDR3 coding DNA: TGTGCCAGCTCCTGGACAGGGAACACTGAAGCTTTCTTT.

This clonotype showed up just a few times. The J gene is TRBJ2-7, the V gene TRBV19; weak D call: TRBD1 (5 bases). CDR1 and CDR2 from the germline V gene are LNHDA and SQIVND (reference sequence). The CDR3 has 15 amino acids. The ends were cut back, 6 bases at V and 0 bases at J, with 15 bases in the middle. In DNA form, the CDR3 reads TGTGCCAGTAGAAGGGATCAGGGCTACTCCTACGAGCAGTACTTC. Amino acid sequence: CASRRDQGYSYEQYF.

CDR3 loop: CSASLLQGENYEQYF. DNA for the CDR3: TGCAGTGCTAGTCTACTACAGGGGGAAAACTACGAGCAGTACTTC. This sequence joins TRBV20-1 and TRBJ2-7; the match to TRBD1 covers 8 bases. Germline V lookup: CDR1 DFQATT, CDR2 SNEGSKA (reference sequence). V was pared by 3 bases and J by 3 bases, with 10 bases of the junction left unmatched. There are 15 residues in the CDR3.

This chain links TRBV25-1 with TRBJ2-7; tentative D call: TRBD2 (6 bases). Between the trimmed V and J ends, which lost 6 bases and 6 bases, there was a span of 15 bases. This CDR3 spans 13 amino acids. Germline V lookup: CDR1 MGHDK, CDR2 SYGVNS. The CDR3 DNA follows: TGTGCCAGCAGCTTTCGGGAGAAGAGCGAGCAGTACTTC. Translating it yields CASSFREKSEQYF.

The J gene is TRBJ1-5, the V gene TRBV6-1; tentative D call: TRBD1 (5 bases). Trimming cost V 9 bases and J 7 bases, with 16 bases left between them. The V gene's germline CDR1 is MNHNS and CDR2 SASEGT. The CDR3 covers 13 residues. The CDR3, as DNA: TGTGCCAGTTGTCTTCAGGGAGAACAGCCCCAGCATTTT. Residues: CASCLQGEQPQHF.

This clonotype was detected a few times. The chain is built from TRBV24-1 and TRBJ2-3; 9 nucleotides align to TRBD2. V lost 3 bases, J lost 5 bases, and 8 bases stayed unmatched. The CDR3 totals 16 residues. CDR1 is KGHDR, CDR2 SFDVKD, per germline. CDR3 nucleotide sequence: TGTGCCACCAGTGATCCTATGACTAGCGGCATAGATACGCAGTATTTT. It codes for CATSDPMTSGIDTQYF.

J is TRBJ2-5 and V is TRBV20-1, with 9 bases lining up with TRBD2. Looked up from germline, CDR1 is DFQATT and CDR2 is SNEGSKA (reference sequence). This CDR3 spans 12 amino acids. Written as DNA, the CDR3 is TGCAGGGCGCGGGGGGGTCAAGAGACCCAGTACTTC. Translated, it gives CRARGGQETQYF.

The chain is built from TRBV10-1 and TRBJ1-6, with D uncertain. Germline V gene data show CDR1 as WNHNN and CDR2 as SYGVQD (reference sequence). This CDR3 contains 13 residues. With 7 bases removed from V and 5 bases from J, the gap between germline ends came to 9 bases. The DNA of the CDR3 is TGCGCCAGCAACGCCGACAATAATTCACCCCTCCACTTT. Amino acid sequence: CASNADNNSPLHF.

The V and J genes are TRBV6-1 and TRBJ2-2, with D possibly being TRBD2 (5 bases). V was cut by 7 bases and J by 4 bases, with 10 bases left in between. The CDR3 extends over 13 amino acids. Germline CDR1 reads MNHNS; CDR2 reads SASEGT. The CDR3 DNA is TGTGCCAGCACCACCGCGGGCACCGGGGAGCTGTTTTTT. The encoded protein is CASTTAGTGELFF.

The chain joins TRBV6-1 to TRBJ1-2; 7 positions agree with TRBD1. The germline V gene encodes CDR1 MNHNS and CDR2 SASEGT. V shed 6 bases and J 4 bases; nucleotides not matched to a gene: 5. The CDR3 extends over 13 amino acids. The CDR3 here is CASRLTGSYGYTF. The CDR3, as DNA: TGTGCCAGCAGATTGACAGGGAGCTATGGCTACACCTTC.

The chain employs TRBV20-1 and TRBJ2-3, with TRBD2 as a possible D gene (6 bases). Trimming cost V 6 bases and J 0 bases, with 16 bases left between them. CDR3 size: 15 residues. From germline, CDR1 is DFQATT and CDR2 SNEGSKA (reference sequence). The CDR3 region has the DNA TGCAGTGCACTAGGGACTGTCCTTAGCACAGATACGCAGTATTTT. Protein product: CSALGTVLSTDTQYF.

The rearrangement joins TRBV7-6 to TRBJ2-5; possibly TRBD1 or TRBD2 for D (6 bases each). The germline V gene has CDR1 SGHVS and CDR2 FNYEAQ. Trimming stripped 2 bases from V and 2 bases from J, with 15 bases between. The CDR3 has 16 amino acids. The CDR3 spells CASSLRPTGRQETQYF. In nucleotides, the CDR3 is TGTGCCAGCAGCTTAAGACCAACAGGGAGGCAAGAGACCCAGTACTTC. Based on the CDR3 plus reference TRBV7-6 and TRBJ2-5, the full variable domain is GAGVSQSPRYKVTKRGQDVALRCDPISGHVSLYWYRQALGQGPEFLTYFNYEAQQDKSGLPNDRFSAERPEGSISTLTIQRTEQRDSAMYRCASSLRPTGRQETQYFGPGTRLLVL.

The chain employs TRBV7-6 and TRBJ1-1; D might be TRBD1 (6 bases). Germline CDR1 reads SGHVS; CDR2 reads FNYEAQ. The length of the CDR3 is 16 residues. Trimming took 5 bases from V and 2 from J, leaving 18 bases between them. CDR3 DNA sequence: TGTGCCAGCAGCCCTTTGCGGGGGGCCGGCAACACTGAAGCTTTCTTT. Translating it yields CASSPLRGAGNTEAFF.